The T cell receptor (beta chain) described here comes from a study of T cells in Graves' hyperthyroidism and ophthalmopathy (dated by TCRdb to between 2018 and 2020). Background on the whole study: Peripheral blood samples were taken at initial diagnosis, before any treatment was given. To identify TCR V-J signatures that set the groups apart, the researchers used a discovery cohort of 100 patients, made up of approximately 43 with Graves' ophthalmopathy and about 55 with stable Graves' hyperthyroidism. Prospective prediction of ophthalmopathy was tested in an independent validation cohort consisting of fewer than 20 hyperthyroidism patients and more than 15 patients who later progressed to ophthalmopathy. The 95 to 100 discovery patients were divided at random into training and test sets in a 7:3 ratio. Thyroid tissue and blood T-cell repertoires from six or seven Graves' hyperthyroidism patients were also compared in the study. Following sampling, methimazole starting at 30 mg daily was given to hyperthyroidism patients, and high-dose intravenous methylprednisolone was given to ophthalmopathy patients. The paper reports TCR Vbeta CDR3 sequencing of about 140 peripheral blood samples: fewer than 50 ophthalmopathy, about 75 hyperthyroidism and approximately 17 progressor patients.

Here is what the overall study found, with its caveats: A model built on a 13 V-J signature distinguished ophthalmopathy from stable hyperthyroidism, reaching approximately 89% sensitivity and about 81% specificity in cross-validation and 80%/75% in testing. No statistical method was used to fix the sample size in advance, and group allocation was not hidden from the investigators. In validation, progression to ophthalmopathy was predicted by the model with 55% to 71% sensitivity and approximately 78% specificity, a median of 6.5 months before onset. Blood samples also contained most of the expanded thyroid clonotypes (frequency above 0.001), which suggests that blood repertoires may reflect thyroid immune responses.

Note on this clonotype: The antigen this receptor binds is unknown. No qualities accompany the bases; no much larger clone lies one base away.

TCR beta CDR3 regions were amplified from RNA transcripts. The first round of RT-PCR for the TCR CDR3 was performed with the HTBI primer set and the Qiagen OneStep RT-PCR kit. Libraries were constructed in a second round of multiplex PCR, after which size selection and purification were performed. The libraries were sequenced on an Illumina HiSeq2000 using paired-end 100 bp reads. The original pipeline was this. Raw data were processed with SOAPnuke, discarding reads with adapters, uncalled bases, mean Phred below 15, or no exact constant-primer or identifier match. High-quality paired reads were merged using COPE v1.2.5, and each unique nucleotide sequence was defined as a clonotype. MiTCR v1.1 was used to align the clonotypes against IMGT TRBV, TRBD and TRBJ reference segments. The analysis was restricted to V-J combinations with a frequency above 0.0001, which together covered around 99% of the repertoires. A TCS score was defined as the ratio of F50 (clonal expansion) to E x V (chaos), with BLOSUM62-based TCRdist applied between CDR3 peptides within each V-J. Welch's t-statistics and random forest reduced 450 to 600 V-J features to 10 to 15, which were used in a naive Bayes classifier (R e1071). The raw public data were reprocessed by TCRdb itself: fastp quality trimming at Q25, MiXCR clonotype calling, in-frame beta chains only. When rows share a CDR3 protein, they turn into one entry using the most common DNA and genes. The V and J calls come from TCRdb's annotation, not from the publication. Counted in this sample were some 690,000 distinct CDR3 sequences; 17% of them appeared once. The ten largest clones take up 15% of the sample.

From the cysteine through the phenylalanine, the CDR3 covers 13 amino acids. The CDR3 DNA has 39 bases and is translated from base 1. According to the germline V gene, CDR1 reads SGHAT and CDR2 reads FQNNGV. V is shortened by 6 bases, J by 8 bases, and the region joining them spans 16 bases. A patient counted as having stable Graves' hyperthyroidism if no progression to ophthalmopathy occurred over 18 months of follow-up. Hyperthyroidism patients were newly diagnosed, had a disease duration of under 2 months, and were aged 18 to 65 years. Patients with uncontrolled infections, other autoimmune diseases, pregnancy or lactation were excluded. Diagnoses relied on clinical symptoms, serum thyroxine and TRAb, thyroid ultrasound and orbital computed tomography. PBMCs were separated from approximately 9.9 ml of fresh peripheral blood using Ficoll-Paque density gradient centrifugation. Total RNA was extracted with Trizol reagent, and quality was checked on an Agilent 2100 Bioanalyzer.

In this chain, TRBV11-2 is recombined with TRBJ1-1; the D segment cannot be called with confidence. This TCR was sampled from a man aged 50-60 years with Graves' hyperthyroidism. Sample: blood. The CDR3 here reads CASSLRREGEAFF. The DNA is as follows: TGTGCCAGCAGTTTACGGCGCGAGGGCGAAGCTTTCTTT.